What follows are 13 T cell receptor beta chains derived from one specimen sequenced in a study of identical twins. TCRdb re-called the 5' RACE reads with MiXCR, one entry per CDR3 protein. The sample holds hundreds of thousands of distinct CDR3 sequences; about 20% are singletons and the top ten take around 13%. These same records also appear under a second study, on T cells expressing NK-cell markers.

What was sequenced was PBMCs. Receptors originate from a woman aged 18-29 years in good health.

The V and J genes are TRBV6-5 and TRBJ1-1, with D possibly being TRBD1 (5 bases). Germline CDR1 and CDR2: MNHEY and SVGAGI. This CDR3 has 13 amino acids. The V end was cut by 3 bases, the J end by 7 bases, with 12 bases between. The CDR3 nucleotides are TGTGCCAGCAGTTATTTCGGCGGGGGTGAAGCTTTCTTT. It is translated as CASSYFGGGEAFF.

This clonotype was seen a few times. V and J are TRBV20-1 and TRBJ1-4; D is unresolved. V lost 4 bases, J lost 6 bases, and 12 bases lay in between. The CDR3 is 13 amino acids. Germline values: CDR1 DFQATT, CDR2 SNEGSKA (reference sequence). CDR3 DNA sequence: TGCAGTGCTAAGGGCGGGTATGATGAAAAACTGTTTTTT. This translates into CSAKGGYDEKLFF.

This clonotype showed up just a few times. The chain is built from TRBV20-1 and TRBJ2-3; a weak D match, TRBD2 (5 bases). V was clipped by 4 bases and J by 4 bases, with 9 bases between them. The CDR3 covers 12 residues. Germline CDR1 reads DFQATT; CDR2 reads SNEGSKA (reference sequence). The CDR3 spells CSANFGADTQYF. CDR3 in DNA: TGCAGTGCTAATTTCGGGGCAGATACGCAGTATTTT.

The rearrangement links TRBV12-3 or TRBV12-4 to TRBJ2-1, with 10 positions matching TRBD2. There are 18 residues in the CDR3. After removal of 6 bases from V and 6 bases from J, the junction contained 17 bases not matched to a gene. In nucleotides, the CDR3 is TGTGCCAGCAGCTCCCAAGCGGGAGGGCCCTATTATCGCAATGAGCAGTTCTTC. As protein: CASSSQAGGPYYRNEQFF.

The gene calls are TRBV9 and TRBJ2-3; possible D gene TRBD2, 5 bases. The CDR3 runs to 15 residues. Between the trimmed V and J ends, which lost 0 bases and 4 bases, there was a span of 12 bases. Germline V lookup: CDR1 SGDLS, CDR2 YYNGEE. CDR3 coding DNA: TGTGCCAGCAGCGTAGGGACGCTAGCTGCAGATACGCAGTATTTT. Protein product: CASSVGTLAADTQYF. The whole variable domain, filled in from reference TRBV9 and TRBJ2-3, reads DSGVTQTPKHLITATGQRVTLRCSPRSGDLSVYWYQQSLDQGLQFLIQYYNGEERAKGNILERFSAQQFPDLHSELNLSSLELGDSALYFCASSVGTLAADTQYFGPGTRLTVL.

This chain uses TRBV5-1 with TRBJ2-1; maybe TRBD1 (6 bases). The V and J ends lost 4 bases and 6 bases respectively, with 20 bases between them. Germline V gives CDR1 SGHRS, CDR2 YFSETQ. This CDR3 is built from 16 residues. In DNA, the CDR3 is TGCGCCAGCAGCGCCGGACAGAACTTGCGATTCAATGAGCAGTTCTTC. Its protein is CASSAGQNLRFNEQFF.

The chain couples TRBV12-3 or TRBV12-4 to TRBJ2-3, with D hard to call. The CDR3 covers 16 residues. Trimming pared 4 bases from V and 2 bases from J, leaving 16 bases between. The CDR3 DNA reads TGTGCCAGCAGTTCAATGGCGAGACTGTTCACAGATACGCAGTATTTT. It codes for CASSSMARLFTDTQYF.

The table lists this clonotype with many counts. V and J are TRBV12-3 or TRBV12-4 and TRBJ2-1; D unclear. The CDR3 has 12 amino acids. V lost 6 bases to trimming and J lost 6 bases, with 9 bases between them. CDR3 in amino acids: CASSLHSNEQFF. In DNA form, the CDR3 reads TGTGCCAGCAGCTTACATAGCAATGAGCAGTTCTTC.

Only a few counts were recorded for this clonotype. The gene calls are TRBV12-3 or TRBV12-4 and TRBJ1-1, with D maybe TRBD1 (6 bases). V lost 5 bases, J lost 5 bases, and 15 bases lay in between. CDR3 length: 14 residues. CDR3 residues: CASSLGGARTEAFF. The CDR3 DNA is TGTGCCAGCAGTCTGGGGGGGGCGCGGACTGAAGCTTTCTTT.

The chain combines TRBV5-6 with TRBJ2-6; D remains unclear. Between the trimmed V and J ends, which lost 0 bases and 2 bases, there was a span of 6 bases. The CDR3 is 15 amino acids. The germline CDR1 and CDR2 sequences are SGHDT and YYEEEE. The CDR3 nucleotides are TGTGCCAGCAGCTTGGTTAAAGCTGGGGCCAACGTCCTGACTTTC. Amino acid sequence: CASSLVKAGANVLTF.

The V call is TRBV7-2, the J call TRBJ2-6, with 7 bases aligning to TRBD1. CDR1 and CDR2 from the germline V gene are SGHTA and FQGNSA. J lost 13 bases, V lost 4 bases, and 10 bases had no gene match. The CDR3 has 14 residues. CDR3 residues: CASSSDRAVGVLTF. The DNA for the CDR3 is TGTGCCAGCAGCTCCGACAGGGCTGTTGGGGTCCTGACTTTC.

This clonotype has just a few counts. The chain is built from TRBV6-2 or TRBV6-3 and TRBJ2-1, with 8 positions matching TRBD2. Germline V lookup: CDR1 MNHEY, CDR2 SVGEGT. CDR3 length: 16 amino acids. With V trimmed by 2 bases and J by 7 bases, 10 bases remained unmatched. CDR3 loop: CASSYPRTGGWNEQFF. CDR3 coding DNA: TGTGCCAGCAGTTACCCTAGGACGGGAGGGTGGAATGAGCAGTTCTTC.

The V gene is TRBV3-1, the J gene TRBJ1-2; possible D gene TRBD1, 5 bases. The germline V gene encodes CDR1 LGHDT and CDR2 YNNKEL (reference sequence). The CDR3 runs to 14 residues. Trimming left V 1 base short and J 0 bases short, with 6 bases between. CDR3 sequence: CASSQAGANYGYTF. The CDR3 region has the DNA TGTGCCAGCAGCCAAGCGGGGGCTAACTATGGCTACACCTTC.